The clone carrying this T cell receptor beta chain was found many times. The germline V gene has CDR1 LGHNA and CDR2 YSLEER. The CDR3 totals 14 residues. V lost 1 base and J lost 2; bases outside the gene matches: 1. Under the authors' procedure: Amplification of reference gene primers was used by the study to estimate nucleated cell counts. Produced via immunoSEQ multiplex PCR; TCRdb's table is partial and in-frame only. That table is the source of V, J and clone size, and D and trimming were worked out from the DNA. Altogether about 130,000 clones are present, about 93% being singletons, with the ten largest covering around 2.1%. This sample stems from a study of blood T cell repertoires in COVID-19. Study summary: Whether acute or convalescent, the COVID-19 samples came from the United States, Italy and Spain. Sources were T cells, B-cell-depleted T cells, or PBMCs; the material itself was cDNA or gDNA.

The V gene is TRBV4-3, the J gene TRBJ2-7; 8 nucleotides line up with TRBD1. The sample comprised peripheral blood. This clonotype was obtained from a man aged 45-65 years with COVID-19, enrolled during active disease. CDR3 DNA sequence: TGCGCCAGCAGCCAAGGGACAGGGACCTACGAGCAGTACTTC. Amino acid sequence: CASSQGTGTYEQYF.